This TCR beta chain was sequenced during a study of PD-1 blockade in classical Hodgkin lymphoma. Every patient experienced relapse after autologous stem cell transplantation, and brentuximab vedotin exposure varied. Germline CDR1 MDHEN, CDR2 SYDVKM. V lost 5 bases, J lost 6 bases, and 13 bases stayed unmatched. CDR3 length: 16 amino acids. Clones were sequenced by immunoSEQ multiplex PCR, and TCRdb holds only the in-frame ones, with some missing. This sample has about 11,000 clones, with about 68% found just once. This receptor was identified in a human donor with classical Hodgkin lymphoma. The sequencing used peripheral blood mononuclear cells (PBMCs), collected at baseline. The rearrangement links TRBV28 to TRBJ1-5, with 7 nucleotides matching TRBD1. The CDR3: CASSPQTTGLLQPQHF. CDR3 in DNA: TGTGCCAGCAGTCCTCAAACGACAGGGCTTCTTCAGCCCCAGCATTTT.